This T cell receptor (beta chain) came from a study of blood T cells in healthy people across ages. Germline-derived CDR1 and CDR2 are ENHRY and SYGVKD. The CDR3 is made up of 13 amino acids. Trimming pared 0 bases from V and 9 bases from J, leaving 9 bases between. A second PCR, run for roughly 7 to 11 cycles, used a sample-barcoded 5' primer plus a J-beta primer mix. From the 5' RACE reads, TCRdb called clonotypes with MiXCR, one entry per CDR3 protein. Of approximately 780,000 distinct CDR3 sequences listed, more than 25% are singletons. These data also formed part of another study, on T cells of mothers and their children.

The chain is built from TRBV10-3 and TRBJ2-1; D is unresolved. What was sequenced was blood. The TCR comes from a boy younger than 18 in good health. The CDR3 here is CAISESEGGEQFF. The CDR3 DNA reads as TGTGCCATCAGTGAGTCGGAAGGCGGTGAGCAGTTCTTC.